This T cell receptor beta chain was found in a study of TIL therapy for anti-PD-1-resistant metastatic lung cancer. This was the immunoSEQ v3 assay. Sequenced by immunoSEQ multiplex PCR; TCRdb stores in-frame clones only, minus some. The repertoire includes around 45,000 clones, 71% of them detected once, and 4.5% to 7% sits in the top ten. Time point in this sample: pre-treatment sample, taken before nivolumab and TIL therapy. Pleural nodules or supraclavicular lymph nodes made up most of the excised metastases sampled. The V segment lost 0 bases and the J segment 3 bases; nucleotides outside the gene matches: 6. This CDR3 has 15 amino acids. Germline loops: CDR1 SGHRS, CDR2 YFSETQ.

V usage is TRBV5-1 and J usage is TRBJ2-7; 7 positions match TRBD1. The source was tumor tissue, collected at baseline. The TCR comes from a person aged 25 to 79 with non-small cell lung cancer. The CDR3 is CASSLDQGVVYEQYF. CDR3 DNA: TGCGCCAGCAGCTTGGACCAGGGGGTAGTCTACGAGCAGTACTTC.